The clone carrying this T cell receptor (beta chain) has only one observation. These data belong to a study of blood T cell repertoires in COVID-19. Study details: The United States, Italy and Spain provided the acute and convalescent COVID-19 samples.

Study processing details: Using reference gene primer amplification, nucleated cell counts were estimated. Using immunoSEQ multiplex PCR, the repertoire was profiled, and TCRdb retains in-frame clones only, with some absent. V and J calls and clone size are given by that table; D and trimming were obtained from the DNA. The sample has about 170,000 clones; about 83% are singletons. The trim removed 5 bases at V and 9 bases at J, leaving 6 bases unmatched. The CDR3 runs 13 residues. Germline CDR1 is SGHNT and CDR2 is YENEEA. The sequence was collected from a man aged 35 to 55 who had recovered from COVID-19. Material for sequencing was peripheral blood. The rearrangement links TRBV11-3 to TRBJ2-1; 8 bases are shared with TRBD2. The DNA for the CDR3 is TGTGCCAGCAGCCTTTACGGGGGGGGTGAGCAGTTCTTC. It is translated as CASSLYGGGEQFF.